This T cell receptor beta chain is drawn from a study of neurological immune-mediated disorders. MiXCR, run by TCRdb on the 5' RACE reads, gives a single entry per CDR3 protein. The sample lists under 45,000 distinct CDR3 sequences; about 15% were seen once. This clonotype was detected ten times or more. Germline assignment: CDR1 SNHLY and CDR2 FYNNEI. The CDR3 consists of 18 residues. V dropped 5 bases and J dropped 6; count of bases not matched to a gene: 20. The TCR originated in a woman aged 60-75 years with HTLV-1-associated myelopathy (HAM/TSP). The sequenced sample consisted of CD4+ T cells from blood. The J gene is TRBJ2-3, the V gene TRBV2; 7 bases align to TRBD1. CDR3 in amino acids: CASSILTHRGLAHDTQYF. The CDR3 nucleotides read TGTGCCAGCAGTATTCTTACGCACAGGGGCCTAGCACATGATACGCAGTATTTT. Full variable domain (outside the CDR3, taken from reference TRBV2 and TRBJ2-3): EPEVTQTPSHQVTQMGQEVILRCVPISNHLYFYWYRQILGQKVEFLVSFYNNEISEKSEIFDDQFSVERPDGSNFTLKIRSTKLEDSAMYFCASSILTHRGLAHDTQYFGPGTRLTVL.